This entry is about one T cell receptor (beta chain). The time point here: peripheral blood 6 weeks after treatment start. Each patient's cancer was a locally advanced or metastatic urothelial carcinoma. Per-patient samples, pretreatment and on-treatment, numbered 1 to 8. This sample is drawn from a study of PD-L1 blockade in urothelial cancer. As for the study in general: Starting in the mid-2010s, patients were given atezolizumab (1,200 mg intravenously every 3 weeks).

Data came from immunoSEQ multiplex PCR; TCRdb stores just in-frame clones and leaves some out. The sample consists of around 110,000 clones, roughly 89% of them appearing once. The CDR3 sequence is 12 residues long. Germline V CDR1 and CDR2: MDHEN, SYDVKM. Between the trimmed V and J ends, which lost 0 bases and 8 bases, there was a span of 7 bases. The sequencing here drew on PBMCs, taken around atezolizumab (anti-PD-L1) treatment. The chain uses TRBV28 and TRBJ1-2; D gene unclear. The TCR comes from a man in his sixties with urothelial cancer. The CDR3 loop reads CASSLWTGGYTF. The CDR3 DNA follows: TGTGCCAGCAGTTTATGGACGGGAGGCTACACCTTC.